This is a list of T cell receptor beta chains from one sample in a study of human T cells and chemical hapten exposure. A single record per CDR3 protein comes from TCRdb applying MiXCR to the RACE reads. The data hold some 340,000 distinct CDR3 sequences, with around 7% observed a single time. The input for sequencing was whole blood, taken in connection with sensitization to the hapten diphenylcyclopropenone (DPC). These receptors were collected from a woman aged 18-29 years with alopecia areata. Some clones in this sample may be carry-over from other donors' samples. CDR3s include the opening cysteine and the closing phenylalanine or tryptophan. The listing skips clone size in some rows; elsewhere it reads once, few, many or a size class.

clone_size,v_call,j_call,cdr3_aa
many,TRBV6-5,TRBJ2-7,CASSSPRAGYEQYF
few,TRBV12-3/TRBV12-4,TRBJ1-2,CASSLFEGSYGYTF
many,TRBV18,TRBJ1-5,CASSQGASNQPQHF
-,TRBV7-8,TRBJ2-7,CASSLISREGEQYF
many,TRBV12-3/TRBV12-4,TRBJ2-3,CASWGPQRGERSTDTQYF
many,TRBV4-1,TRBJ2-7,CASSQDNRASGGLAYSYEQYF
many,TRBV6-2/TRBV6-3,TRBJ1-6,CASSYRTGASSPLHF
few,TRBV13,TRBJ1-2,CASSLGRTTNGYTF
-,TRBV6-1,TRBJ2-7,CASKVHDGTGGTYEQYF
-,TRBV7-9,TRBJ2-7,CASSLLPGLQYEQYF
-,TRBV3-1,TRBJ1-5,CASSQDTLRGRPQHF
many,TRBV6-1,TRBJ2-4,CASSEQKGAIDIQYF
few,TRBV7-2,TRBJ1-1,CASSPDGLRAEAFF
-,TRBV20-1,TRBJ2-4,CSASRNIQYF
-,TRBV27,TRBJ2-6,CASSLFSGSGANVLTF
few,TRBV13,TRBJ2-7,CASSLDEGQTYEQYF
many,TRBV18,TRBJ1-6,CASSPGTGSDSPLHF
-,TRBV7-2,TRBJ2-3,CASSLAPGQGGTDTQYF
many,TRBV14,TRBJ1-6,CASSQAGWGVHNSPLHF
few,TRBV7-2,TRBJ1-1,CASSLSVGGTEAFF
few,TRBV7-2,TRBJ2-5,CASSRQQGETQYF
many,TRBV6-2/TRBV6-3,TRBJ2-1,CASSYRSAFLNEQFF
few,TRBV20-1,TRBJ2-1,CSAMAGASSYNEQFF
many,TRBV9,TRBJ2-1,CASSLHSELAGDYNEQFF
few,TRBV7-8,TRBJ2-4,CASSPIRGSKNIQYF
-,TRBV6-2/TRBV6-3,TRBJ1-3,CASSFPAPNTIYF
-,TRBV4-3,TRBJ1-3,CASSQEQPRSISGNTIYF
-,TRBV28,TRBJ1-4,CASRVRGRLFF
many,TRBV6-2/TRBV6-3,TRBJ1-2,CASSPILNYGYTF
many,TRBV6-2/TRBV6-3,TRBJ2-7,CASSSPDTSYEQYF
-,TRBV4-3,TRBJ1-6,CASSQARGRNSPLHF